This T cell receptor (beta chain) was sequenced for a study of T cells in Graves' hyperthyroidism and ophthalmopathy (dated by TCRdb to about 2019). Context from the whole study: Peripheral blood was collected at initial diagnosis, before any treatment. To identify TCR V-J signatures that set the groups apart, the researchers used a discovery cohort of 90 to 100 patients, made up of 43 with Graves' ophthalmopathy and approximately 57 with stable Graves' hyperthyroidism. Whether ophthalmopathy could be predicted prospectively was tested in an independent validation cohort made up of about 18 hyperthyroidism patients plus 17 patients who later progressed to ophthalmopathy. For training and testing, the 100 or so patients in the discovery cohort were randomly divided in a 7:3 ratio. Thyroid tissue and blood T-cell repertoires from roughly 6 Graves' hyperthyroidism patients were also compared in the study. After blood sampling, hyperthyroidism patients were treated with methimazole at a starting dose of 30 mg daily, and ophthalmopathy patients were treated with high-dose intravenous methylprednisolone. According to the paper, TCR Vbeta CDR3 sequencing was carried out on approximately 140 peripheral blood samples, which came from around 43 ophthalmopathy, around 75 hyperthyroidism and about 17 progressor patients. Results and caveats for the whole study, not just this receptor: A model built on a 13 V-J signature distinguished ophthalmopathy from stable hyperthyroidism, reaching over 85% sensitivity and around 81% specificity in cross-validation and 80%/75% in testing. Most expanded thyroid clonotypes (frequency above 0.001) were also detected in blood, a finding suggesting that blood repertoires may reflect thyroid immune responses. Sample size was not statistically predetermined, and blinding of investigators to group allocation was not performed. In validation, progression to ophthalmopathy was predicted by the model with around 71% sensitivity and roughly 72% specificity, a median of around 5.9 months before onset.

This clonotype was seen many times. There is no known antigen for this receptor. The input lacks base qualities; no much larger clone sits a single base away. CDR1 and CDR2 were assigned from the germline V gene as SGHDT and YYEEEE. V sheds 2 bases and J sheds 4 bases, leaving 9 bases between their ends. From its cysteine to its phenylalanine, the CDR3 spans 13 amino acids. This entry keeps only the CDR3 DNA: 39 bases, framed from base 1. TCR beta CDR3 regions were amplified from RNA transcripts. The TCR CDR3 was subjected to a first round of RT-PCR using the HTBI primer set and the Qiagen OneStep RT-PCR kit. Libraries were constructed in a second round of multiplex PCR, after which size selection and purification were performed. Sequencing of the libraries was done on an Illumina HiSeq2000 using paired-end 100 bp reads. In the paper's pipeline: SOAPnuke was used to process the raw data, with reads discarded if the reads contained adapters or uncalled bases, had a mean Phred below 15, or lacked an exact constant-primer or identifier match. COPE v1.2.5 was used to merge the high-quality paired reads, and each unique nucleotide sequence was defined as a clonotype. MiTCR v1.1 was used to align the clonotypes against IMGT TRBV, TRBD and TRBJ reference segments. The analysis included only V-J combinations with a frequency above 0.0001, which together covered about 99% of the repertoires. The TCS score was defined as F50 (clonal expansion) divided by E x V (chaos), with BLOSUM62-based TCRdist calculated between CDR3 peptides within each V-J. Welch's t-statistics and random forest reduced roughly 540 V-J features to fewer than 15, which were used in a naive Bayes classifier (R e1071). Clones were called with MiXCR by TCRdb after fastp trimmed the public reads at Q25, and only in-frame beta chains were retained. Records with the same CDR3 protein are collapsed into one entry carrying the most frequent genes and DNA. These V and J calls rely on TCRdb rather than the paper's analysis. For this sample the table gives about 380,000 distinct CDR3 sequences, of which less than 20% were detected only once. Clones ranked in the top ten supply 40% of the sample.

Ophthalmopathy patients had moderately to severely active disease, Clinical Activity Score of at least 3, NOSPECS grade of at least 4, and duration under 3 months. Exclusion was applied to patients with uncontrolled infections, other autoimmune diseases, pregnancy or lactation. Clinical symptoms, serum thyroxine and TRAb, thyroid ultrasound, and orbital computed tomography formed the basis for the diagnoses. PBMCs were isolated from about 9.1 ml of fresh peripheral blood by Ficoll-Paque density gradient centrifugation. Total RNA was extracted using Trizol reagent, and RNA quality was assessed on an Agilent 2100 Bioanalyzer.

Sample: blood. The sequence joins TRBV5-6 to TRBJ1-1; no D gene call is confident. This clonotype was obtained from a man younger than 30 with Graves' ophthalmopathy. CDR3 sequence: CASSFYMGTEAFF. The DNA sequence is TGTGCCAGCAGCTTTTACATGGGCACTGAAGCTTTCTTT. With all but the CDR3 taken from the reference TRBV5-6 and TRBJ1-1 genes, the full variable domain is: DAGVTQSPTHLIKTRGQQVTLRCSPKSGHDTVSWYQQALGQGPQFIFQYYEEEERQRGNFPDRFSGHQFPNYSSELNVNALLLGDSALYLCASSFYMGTEAFFGQGTRLTVV.